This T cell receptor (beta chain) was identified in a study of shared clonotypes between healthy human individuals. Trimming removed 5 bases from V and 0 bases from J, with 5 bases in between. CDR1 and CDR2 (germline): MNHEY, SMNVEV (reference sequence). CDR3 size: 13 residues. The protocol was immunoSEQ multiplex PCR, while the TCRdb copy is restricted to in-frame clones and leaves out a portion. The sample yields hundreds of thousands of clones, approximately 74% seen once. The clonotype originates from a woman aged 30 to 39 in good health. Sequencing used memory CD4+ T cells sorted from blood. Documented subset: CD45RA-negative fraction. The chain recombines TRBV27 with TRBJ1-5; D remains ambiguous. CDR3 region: CASSDPSNQPQHF. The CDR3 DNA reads TGTGCCAGCAGTGACCCTAGCAATCAGCCCCAGCATTTT.